This T cell receptor beta chain comes out of a study of OX40 agonist ivuxolimab in advanced cancers. CDR3 length: 13 amino acids. Germline values: CDR1 MDHEN, CDR2 SYDVKM. The V and J ends lost 3 bases and 7 bases respectively, with 12 bases between them. Collection of blood occurred at baseline, at cycle 4 day 1, and at cycle 7 day 1. Some clones are missing from TCRdb's copy, which holds only in-frame ones; the method was immunoSEQ multiplex PCR. The sample contains approximately 80,000 clones, around 94% of which appear only once. Here the sequenced sample was CD4+ or CD8+ T cells sorted from blood, taken in a trial of the OX40 agonist ivuxolimab. The rearrangement links TRBV28 to TRBJ1-2; a weak D match, TRBD1 (6 bases). The clonotype originates from an adult with an advanced solid tumor such as melanoma, head and neck, liver or kidney cancer. The CDR3: CASSLEQGSGYTF. The CDR3 DNA is TGTGCCAGCAGTTTGGAGCAGGGGAGTGGCTACACCTTC.